Listed below are T cell receptor beta chains from one sample, sequenced in a study of blood T cell repertoires in COVID-19. Measured with immunoSEQ multiplex PCR; TCRdb has only the in-frame clones, and not every one. The sample holds some 260,000 clones; 60% to 75% are singletons and the top ten take about 3.1%. Sample: peripheral blood. The origin of the receptors is a woman aged 80 or over with acute or convalescent COVID-19. Both conserved end residues are part of each CDR3. Each record gives: J gene, D gene, V gene, clone size, CDR3 protein, CDR3 DNA. D genes are given only for firm matches. Only part of the rows carry a size: once, few, many, or a class if the clone is expanded.

TRBJ2-1,TRBD2,TRBV9,.,CASSPGRGAGSYNEQFF,TGTGCCAGCAGCCCCGGGCGGGGGGCCGGTTCCTACAATGAGCAGTTCTTC
TRBJ1-4,TRBD1,TRBV11-2,.,CASSRTGGKLFF,TGTGCCAGCAGCCGGACAGGCGGAAAACTGTTTTTT
TRBJ1-1,.,TRBV16,.,CASSQSVGGAGEAFF,TGTGCCAGCAGCCAAAGTGTAGGCGGGGCGGGTGAAGCTTTCTTT
TRBJ2-7,TRBD2,TRBV4-1,.,CASSQGPRLAGAYEQYF,TGCGCCAGCAGCCAAGGGCCCCGACTAGCGGGTGCCTACGAGCAGTACTTC
TRBJ1-1,.,TRBV7-2,.,CASSLGGRWTEAFF,TGTGCCAGCAGCTTAGGGGGGCGATGGACTGAAGCTTTCTTT
TRBJ2-3,.,TRBV4-1,.,CASSQVRGTQYF,TGCGCCAGCAGCCAAGTTCGGGGTACGCAGTATTTT
TRBJ1-1,TRBD1,TRBV5-8,few,CASSFFTGQVNTEAFF,TGTGCCAGCAGCTTTTTTACGGGACAGGTGAACACTGAAGCTTTCTTT
TRBJ2-7,.,TRBV7-8,.,CASSLRPYEQYF,TGTGCCAGCAGCCTCCGTCCCTACGAGCAGTACTTC
TRBJ1-6,.,TRBV5-1,.,CASSLDAGSGSPLHF,TGCGCCAGCAGCTTGGACGCGGGGTCAGGTTCACCCCTCCACTTT
TRBJ2-7,TRBD2,TRBV27,.,CASRDSGISYEQYF,TGTGCCAGCAGGGATAGCGGGATATCCTACGAGCAGTACTTC
TRBJ2-1,TRBD2,TRBV7-7,.,CASSPLLAAYNEQFF,TGTGCCAGCAGCCCTTTACTAGCGGCCTACAATGAGCAGTTCTTC
TRBJ1-5,TRBD1,TRBV7-2,.,CASSQTGRNQPQHF,TGTGCCAGCAGCCAGACAGGGCGAAATCAGCCCCAGCATTTT
TRBJ2-4,.,TRBV6-5,.,CASSPEQGNIQYF,TGTGCCAGCAGTCCGGAGCAGGGAAACATTCAGTACTTC
TRBJ2-5,TRBD2,TRBV5-6,.,CASSLRGLAGYIQETQYF,TGTGCCAGCAGCCTCCGGGGACTAGCGGGGTACATTCAAGAGACCCAGTACTTC
TRBJ2-1,TRBD2,TRBV5-1,.,CASSPLTSGGLTYNEQFF,TGCGCCAGCAGCCCGCTGACTAGCGGGGGCCTCACCTACAATGAGCAGTTCTTC
TRBJ1-4,.,TRBV5-1,.,CASSEGATNEKLFF,TGCGCCAGCAGCGAAGGGGCAACTAATGAAAAACTGTTTTTT
TRBJ2-1,.,TRBV12-3/TRBV12-4,.,CASSLSASEQFF,TGTGCCAGCAGTTTATCCGCGTCTGAGCAGTTCTTC
TRBJ2-2,.,TRBV11-2,.,CASSLVGRPNTGELFF,TGTGCCAGCAGCTTAGTGGGGCGGCCGAACACCGGGGAGCTGTTTTTT
TRBJ1-2,.,TRBV7-9,.,CASSPQDSYGYTF,TGTGCCAGCAGCCCCCAAGACAGCTATGGCTACACCTTC
TRBJ1-2,TRBD1,TRBV18,.,CASSTGGINYGYTF,TGTGCCAGCTCCACAGGGGGCATCAACTATGGCTACACCTTC
TRBJ1-2,.,TRBV3-1/TRBV3-2,once,CASSQRILGGYTF,TGTGCCAGCAGCCAGAGGATCTTAGGTGGCTACACCTTC
TRBJ2-2,.,TRBV5-1,.,CASSLGGSTGELFF,TGCGCCAGCAGCTTGGGTGGCAGCACCGGGGAGCTGTTTTTT
TRBJ2-3,.,TRBV20-1,.,CSASGRGFSTDTQYF,TGCAGTGCTAGTGGGCGGGGCTTTAGCACAGATACGCAGTATTTT
TRBJ1-1,.,TRBV28,.,CASSPTPWTNSNTEAFF,TGTGCCAGCAGTCCAACCCCTTGGACAAATTCTAACACTGAAGCTTTCTTT
TRBJ2-5,TRBD2,TRBV30,few,CAWSAGGETQYF,TGTGCCTGGAGCGCGGGGGGAGAGACCCAGTACTTC
TRBJ1-4,TRBD1,TRBV7-2,.,CASSLQGGREKLFF,TGTGCCAGCAGCTTACAGGGGGGAAGGGAAAAACTGTTTTTT
TRBJ1-3,TRBD1,TRBV10-2,.,CASSESTGIGNTIYF,TGCGCCAGCAGTGAGTCGACAGGGATCGGAAACACCATATATTTT
TRBJ1-1,.,TRBV5-1,.,CASSLESGETEAFF,TGCGCCAGCAGCTTGGAGTCGGGAGAGACTGAAGCTTTCTTT
TRBJ2-6,.,TRBV7-2,.,CASSLAFGVSGANVLTF,TGTGCCAGCAGCTTAGCTTTCGGTGTCTCTGGGGCCAACGTCCTGACTTTC
TRBJ2-7,.,TRBV6-5,.,CASISHSTYEQYF,TGTGCCAGCATTTCCCACAGTACCTACGAGCAGTACTTC
TRBJ1-2,TRBD1,TRBV3-1/TRBV3-2,.,CASSQWTGPGYGYTF,TGTGCCAGCAGCCAGTGGACAGGGCCTGGCTATGGCTACACCTTC
TRBJ2-3,.,TRBV11-2,once,CASSLDARPRPDTQYF,TGTGCCAGCAGCTTAGATGCCAGGCCTCGGCCAGATACGCAGTATTTT
TRBJ2-7,TRBD2,TRBV4-1,.,CASSQVGLAGEVQYF,TGCGCCAGCAGCCAAGTGGGACTAGCGGGAGAGGTGCAGTACTTC
TRBJ1-6,.,TRBV6-5,.,CASLPAAVNNSPLHF,TGTGCCAGCCTCCCGGCGGCAGTCAATAATTCACCCCTCCACTTT
TRBJ2-1,.,TRBV6-6,.,CASSYSSAGNNEQFF,TGTGCCAGCAGTTACTCGAGCGCGGGAAACAATGAGCAGTTCTTC
TRBJ1-3,TRBD1,TRBV10-3,.,CAVLPQGSGNTIYF,TGTGCCGTCCTCCCACAGGGGTCTGGAAACACCATATATTTT
TRBJ2-4,.,TRBV28,.,CASRGLGSNIQYF,TGTGCCAGCAGGGGACTGGGCTCAAACATTCAGTACTTC
TRBJ1-3,.,TRBV19,.,CASSFLGNTIYF,TGTGCCAGTAGCTTTCTTGGAAACACCATATATTTT
TRBJ2-5,.,TRBV3-1/TRBV3-2,.,CASSQGARGTQYF,TGTGCCAGCAGCCAAGGTGCTCGAGGGACCCAGTACTTC